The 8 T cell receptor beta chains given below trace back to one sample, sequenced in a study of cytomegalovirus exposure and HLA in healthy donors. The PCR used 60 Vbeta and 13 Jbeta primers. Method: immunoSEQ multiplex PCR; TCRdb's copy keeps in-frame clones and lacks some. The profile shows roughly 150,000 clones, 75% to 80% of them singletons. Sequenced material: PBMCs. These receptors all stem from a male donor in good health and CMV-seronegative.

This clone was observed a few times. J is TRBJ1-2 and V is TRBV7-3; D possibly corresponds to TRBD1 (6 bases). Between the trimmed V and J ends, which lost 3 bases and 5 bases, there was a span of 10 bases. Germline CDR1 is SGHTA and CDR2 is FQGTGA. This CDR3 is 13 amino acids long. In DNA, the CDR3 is TGTGCCAGCAGCTTCGGGCAGGGGTATGGCTACACCTTC. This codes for CASSFGQGYGYTF.

CDR3 loop: CALKQGNTIYF. CDR3 in DNA: TGTGCCTTAAAACAGGGAAACACCATATATTTT. This chain uses TRBV30 with TRBJ1-3; D gene unclear. Germline CDR1 GTSNPN, CDR2 SVGIG (reference sequence). V was pared by 7 bases and J by 4 bases, with 8 bases between. This CDR3 contains 11 residues.

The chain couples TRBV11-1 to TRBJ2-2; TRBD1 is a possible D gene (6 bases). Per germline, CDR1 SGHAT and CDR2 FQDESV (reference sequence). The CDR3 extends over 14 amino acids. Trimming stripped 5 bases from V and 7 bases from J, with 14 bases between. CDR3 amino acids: CASSPQGSVGELFF. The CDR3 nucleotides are TGTGCCAGCAGCCCACAGGGATCGGTCGGGGAGCTGTTTTTT.

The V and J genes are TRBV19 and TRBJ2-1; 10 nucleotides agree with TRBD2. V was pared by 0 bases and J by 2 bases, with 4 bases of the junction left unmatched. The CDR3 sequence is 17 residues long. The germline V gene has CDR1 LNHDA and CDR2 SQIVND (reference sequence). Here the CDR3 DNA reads TGTGCCAGTAGTATAGACCTGAGCGGGGGGGCCTACAATGAGCAGTTCTTC. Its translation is CASSIDLSGGAYNEQFF.

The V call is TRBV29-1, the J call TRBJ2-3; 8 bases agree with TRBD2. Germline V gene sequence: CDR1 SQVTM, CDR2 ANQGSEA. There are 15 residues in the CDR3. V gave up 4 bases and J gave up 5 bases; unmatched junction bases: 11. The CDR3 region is CSVVGSSGSLDTQYF. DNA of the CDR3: TGCAGCGTTGTGGGATCGAGCGGGAGTCTAGATACGCAGTATTTT.

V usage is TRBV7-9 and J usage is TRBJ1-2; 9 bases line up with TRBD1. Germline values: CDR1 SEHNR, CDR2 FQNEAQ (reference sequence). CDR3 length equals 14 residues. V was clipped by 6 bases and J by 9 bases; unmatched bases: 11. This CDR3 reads CASSPQGAGKSYTF. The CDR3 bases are TGTGCCAGCAGTCCACAGGGGGCCGGTAAGAGCTACACCTTC.

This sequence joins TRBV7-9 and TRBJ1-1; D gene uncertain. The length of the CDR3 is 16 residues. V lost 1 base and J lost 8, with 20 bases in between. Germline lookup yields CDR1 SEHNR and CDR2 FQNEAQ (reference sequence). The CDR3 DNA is TGTGCCAGCAGCTTAGACCCGGTGTCGGGTGGTGTGGAAGCTTTCTTT. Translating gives CASSLDPVSGGVEAFF.

Here the CDR3 reads CASSLDINQPQHF. The DNA of the CDR3 is TGTGCCAGCAGCTTAGACATAAATCAGCCCCAGCATTTT. The rearrangement links TRBV7-3 to TRBJ1-5, with D unclear. V shed 2 bases and J shed 4 bases, with 6 bases lying between them. The CDR3 totals 13 residues. Germline V CDR1 and CDR2: SGHTA, FQGTGA.